The 20 T cell receptor beta chains presented below share a single source sample, sequenced in a study of identical twins' blood T cells. TCRdb passed the 5' RACE reads through MiXCR, listing each CDR3 protein once. This repertoire shows fewer than 450,000 distinct CDR3 sequences, under 30% found once; its top ten account for roughly 5.5%. The sequencing sample was made of PBMCs. The source is a woman aged 18-55 years in good health.

The table lists this clonotype with a count of one. The rearrangement joins TRBV6-1 to TRBJ1-6, with a weak D call TRBD1 (5 bases). The V and J ends lost 10 bases and 7 bases respectively, with 20 bases between them. The CDR3 is 15 amino acids. Germline V gene lookup returns CDR1 MNHNS and CDR2 SASEGT. The CDR3 sequence is CATPQGGLSNSPLHF. The CDR3 DNA follows: TGTGCCACCCCCCAGGGCGGGCTCAGCAATTCACCCCTCCACTTT.

This clonotype was observed a handful of times. This chain joins TRBV7-2 and TRBJ2-5; maybe TRBD1 (6 bases). Trimming removed 5 bases from V and 2 bases from J, with 18 bases in between. CDR3 length: 16 residues. Looked up from germline, CDR1 is SGHTA and CDR2 is FQGNSA. The CDR3 nucleotides are TGTGCCAGCAGCCCTAATTTTGGACAGTCACAAGAGACCCAGTACTTC. This sequence encodes CASSPNFGQSQETQYF.

The chain employs TRBV5-1 and TRBJ2-2; the D is unclear. Germline assignment: CDR1 SGHRS and CDR2 YFSETQ. V lost 2 bases to trimming and J lost 3 bases, with 8 bases between them. This CDR3 is 14 amino acids long. DNA for the CDR3: TGCGCCAGCAGCTTCTCCCAGCACACCGGGGAGCTGTTTTTT. It is translated as CASSFSQHTGELFF. The full variable domain, in which reference TRBV5-1 and TRBJ2-2 provide the parts outside the CDR3, is KAGVTQTPRYLIKTRGQQVTLSCSPISGHRSVSWYQQTPGQGLQFLFEYFSETQRNKGNFPGRFSGRQFSNSRSEMNVSTLELGDSALYLCASSFSQHTGELFFGEGSRLTVL.

The chain uses TRBV19 and TRBJ2-1, with unresolved D. Germline-derived CDR1 and CDR2 are LNHDA and SQIVND (reference sequence). The CDR3 is made up of 14 amino acids. V gave up 5 bases and J gave up 7 bases, with 15 bases separating them. For the CDR3, the DNA is TGTGCCAGTAGTTTGTTGGTGGGATTTAATGAGCAGTTCTTC. Translated, it gives CASSLLVGFNEQFF.

This clonotype was detected ten times or more. One end of the junction is discordant with germline, which a read error may explain. CDR3 region: CASSPSGGSSYEQYF. For the CDR3, the DNA is TGCGCCAGCAGCCCAAGCGGAGGAAGCTCCTACGAGCAGTACTTC. J is TRBJ2-7 and V is TRBV19; tentative D call: TRBD2 (5 bases). In germline, CDR1 is LNHDA, CDR2 SQIVND (reference sequence). The CDR3 is 15 residues long.

This clonotype was counted between two and nine times. The chain combines TRBV6-2 or TRBV6-3 with TRBJ2-4; D might be TRBD1 or TRBD2, each matching 5 bases. Per germline, CDR1 MNHEY and CDR2 SVGEGT. Between the trimmed V and J ends, which lost 4 bases and 0 bases, there was a span of 16 bases. CDR3 length: 17 amino acids. The CDR3, as DNA: TGTGCCAGCAGTTCCACAACAGTGAGGGGAGCCAAAAACATTCAGTACTTC. It yields the protein CASSSTTVRGAKNIQYF.

The chain links TRBV9 to TRBJ2-7; D may be TRBD2 (5 bases). Trimming shortened V by 4 bases and J by 5 bases, and 13 bases separated the two germline ends. The CDR3 totals 13 residues. In germline, CDR1 is SGDLS, CDR2 YYNGEE. CDR3 DNA: TGTGCCAGCAGCCCCCGGGGTTACCACGAGCAGTACTTC. Its translation: CASSPRGYHEQYF. Using reference TRBV9 and TRBJ2-7 for the parts outside the CDR3, the full variable domain is DSGVTQTPKHLITATGQRVTLRCSPRSGDLSVYWYQQSLDQGLQFLIQYYNGEERAKGNILERFSAQQFPDLHSELNLSSLELGDSALYFCASSPRGYHEQYFGPGTRLTVT.

The rearrangement links TRBV5-1 to TRBJ1-1, with TRBD1 as a possible D gene (5 bases). This CDR3 comprises 16 residues. The V gene's germline CDR1 is SGHRS and CDR2 YFSETQ. Between the trimmed V and J ends, which lost 5 bases and 0 bases, there was a span of 17 bases. Written as DNA, the CDR3 is TGCGCCAGCAGAACCGGGACTGACCCAATGAACACTGAAGCTTTCTTT. Translation: CASRTGTDPMNTEAFF.

Here the CDR3 DNA reads TGTGCCAGCAAAGGGGAGACCCAGTACTTC. This translates into CASKGETQYF. The gene calls are TRBV12-3 or TRBV12-4 and TRBJ2-5; D is unresolved. The CDR3 spans 10 residues. V was trimmed by 7 bases and J by 5 bases, leaving 5 bases between them.

The chain uses TRBV7-9 and TRBJ1-1; D is uncertain. Trimming stripped 1 base from V and 3 bases from J, with 12 bases between. CDR3 size: 15 residues. Per the germline V gene, CDR1 is SEHNR and CDR2 is FQNEAQ (reference sequence). CDR3 amino acids: CASSLVLGGDTEAFF. The CDR3 nucleotides read TGTGCCAGCAGCTTAGTCTTGGGTGGGGACACTGAAGCTTTCTTT.

Points on this clonotype: The junction and the germline gene differ at one end; a read error may be behind it. V and J are TRBV7-2 and TRBJ2-1; D gene unclear. Per the germline V gene, CDR1 is SGHTA and CDR2 is FQGNSA. This CDR3 has 14 amino acids. The CDR3 sequence is CASSLRFGLNEQSF. The CDR3 nucleotides read TGTGCCAGCAGCTTAAGGTTTGGCCTCAATGAGCAGTCCTTC.

The chain has TRBV19 and TRBJ1-2; a weak D match, TRBD1 (5 bases). The CDR3 length is 11 residues. With 6 bases removed from V and 4 bases from J, the gap between germline ends came to 6 bases. Germline-derived CDR1 and CDR2 are LNHDA and SQIVND (reference sequence). The CDR3 sequence is CASRDTYGYTF. The CDR3 DNA reads as TGTGCCAGTAGGGACACCTATGGCTACACCTTC.

This clonotype occurred a few times. This chain uses TRBV29-1 with TRBJ1-2, with D unclear. This CDR3 is built from 13 residues. V lost 3 bases to trimming and J lost 4 bases, with 12 bases between them. Looked up from germline, CDR1 is SQVTM and CDR2 is ANQGSEA. The CDR3 DNA is TGCAGCGTTGAGGAGGGTTTTCTCTATGGCTACACCTTC. This encodes CSVEEGFLYGYTF.

This clonotype was found a few times. The chain is built from TRBV5-1 and TRBJ2-5; TRBD1 matches 7 bases. Germline V lookup: CDR1 SGHRS, CDR2 YFSETQ. The J segment lost 5 bases and the V segment lost 2 bases, leaving 3 bases of the junction unmatched. The CDR3 covers 13 residues. As DNA, the CDR3 is TGCGCCAGCAGCTTAGGGGGCGCGGAGACCCAGTACTTC. This sequence encodes CASSLGGAETQYF.

The chain has TRBV19 and TRBJ1-5, with 9 positions matching TRBD1. Trimming took 1 base from V and 1 from J; bases not matched to a gene: 8. The germline gives CDR1 LNHDA, CDR2 SQIVND (reference sequence). The CDR3 runs 18 residues. This CDR3 is CASSIVGTGFWSNQPQHF. The CDR3 DNA is TGTGCCAGTAGTATAGTGGGGACAGGGTTTTGGAGCAATCAGCCCCAGCATTTT. The entire variable domain, with the rest obtained from reference TRBV19 and TRBJ1-5, is as follows: DGGITQSPKYLFRKEGQNVTLSCEQNLNHDAMYWYRQDPGQGLRLIYYSQIVNDFQKGDIAEGYSVSREKKESFPLTVTSAQKNPTAFYLCASSIVGTGFWSNQPQHFGDGTRLSIL.

The rearrangement joins TRBV2 to TRBJ2-7; possible D gene TRBD2, 6 bases. Trimming took 10 bases from V and 5 from J, leaving 18 bases between them. This CDR3 has 13 residues. Germline V gives CDR1 SNHLY, CDR2 FYNNEI. The CDR3 here is CATTGGYADEQYF. The DNA for the CDR3 is TGTGCCACCACCGGGGGATACGCGGACGAGCAGTACTTC.

The CDR3 sequence is CASSYSQGYTEAFF. For the CDR3, the DNA is TGTGCCAGCAGTTACTCGCAGGGATACACTGAAGCTTTCTTT. This rearrangement joins TRBV6-6 to TRBJ1-1; tentative D call: TRBD1 (5 bases). CDR3 length: 14 residues. V lost 0 bases to trimming and J lost 3 bases, with 8 bases between them. The V gene's germline CDR1 is MNHNY and CDR2 SVGAGI (reference sequence).

As DNA, the CDR3 is TGTGCCAGCAGCGTAGGGTCCCGAGTGGCCTACGAGCAGTACTTC. It codes for CASSVGSRVAYEQYF. The chain has TRBV9 and TRBJ2-7; D is unclear. Between the trimmed V and J ends, which lost 0 bases and 2 bases, there was a span of 12 bases. CDR1 and CDR2 (germline): SGDLS, YYNGEE. CDR3 length equals 15 residues.

This sequence joins TRBV6-1 and TRBJ1-2, with 9 bases lining up with TRBD1. The CDR3 is 15 amino acids. The ends lost 3 bases at V and 3 bases at J; junction bases unmatched: 5. The germline V gene encodes CDR1 MNHNS and CDR2 SASEGT. CDR3 nucleotides: TGTGCCAGCAGTGATGACAGGGGGGCCTACTATGGCTACACCTTC. Translated, it gives CASSDDRGAYYGYTF.

The chain joins TRBV7-6 to TRBJ2-5; no firm D call. CDR3 size: 14 residues. Between the trimmed V and J ends, which lost 2 bases and 2 bases, there was a span of 9 bases. CDR1 is SGHVS, CDR2 FNYEAQ, per germline. The CDR3 loop is CASSLYVEQETQYF. The CDR3 region has the DNA TGTGCCAGCAGCTTATATGTCGAGCAAGAGACCCAGTACTTC.